This is a list of T cell receptor beta chains from one sample in a study of T cell responses to AZD1222 COVID-19 vaccine. The method was immunoSEQ multiplex PCR; TCRdb's version includes in-frame clones alone and lacks a portion of them. The sample has roughly 110,000 clones, around nine tenths seen once; the top ten hold 9% to 15%. Sequenced material: peripheral blood, taken on day 0 of AZD1222 vaccination. The source is an adult in good health. The CDR3 runs from the conserved cysteine through the conserved F or W. Each record gives: V gene, clone size, D gene, J gene, CDR3 DNA, CDR3 protein. D genes are given only for firm matches. Clone size is given for some rows only: seen once, a few or many times, or a class if the clone is expanded.

V: TRBV7-2
size: once
D: .
J: TRBJ2-7
DNA: TGTGCCAGCAGCTTAGGCGGGACGCTTCCCTACGAGCAGTACTTC
CDR3: CASSLGGTLPYEQYF

V: TRBV7-9
size: .
D: TRBD1
J: TRBJ1-4
DNA: TGTGCCAGCAGCTTTCAGGGGGCCGAGGAAAAACTGTTTTTT
CDR3: CASSFQGAEEKLFF

V: TRBV6-5
size: .
D: TRBD2
J: TRBJ2-1
DNA: TGTGCCAGCTCCGCGGGGGGAGCCTACAATGAGCAGTTCTTC
CDR3: CASSAGGAYNEQFF

V: TRBV5-1
size: .
D: .
J: TRBJ1-5
DNA: TGCGCCAGCAGCTTTGAGGGAAGTAGCAATCAGCCCCAGCATTTT
CDR3: CASSFEGSSNQPQHF

V: TRBV24-1
size: .
D: TRBD1
J: TRBJ1-4
DNA: TGTGCCACCAGTGATGGTAGGGGGCGGACTAATGAAAAACTGTTTTTT
CDR3: CATSDGRGRTNEKLFF

V: TRBV3-1/TRBV3-2
size: .
D: .
J: TRBJ2-2
DNA: TGTGCCAGCAGCCACTCTGACAGTAACACCGGGGAGCTGTTTTTT
CDR3: CASSHSDSNTGELFF

V: TRBV30
size: .
D: .
J: TRBJ2-1
DNA: TGTGCCTGGGACGGCTTCTCGAATGAGCAGTTCTTC
CDR3: CAWDGFSNEQFF

V: TRBV7-9
size: .
D: .
J: TRBJ2-2
DNA: TGTGCCAGCAGCTTCTCGGGGGCCGGGGAGCTGTTTTTT
CDR3: CASSFSGAGELFF

V: TRBV28
size: .
D: .
J: TRBJ1-4
DNA: TGTGCCAGCAGCTATTTCGGACAGCCAGCTCTAAAACTGTTTTTT
CDR3: CASSYFGQPALKLFF

V: TRBV15
size: .
D: .
J: TRBJ1-5
DNA: TGTGCCACCACGGGGCAATTCAATCAGCCCCAGCATTTT
CDR3: CATTGQFNQPQHF

V: TRBV3-1/TRBV3-2
size: .
D: TRBD2
J: TRBJ2-1
DNA: TGTGCCAGCAGCCGCCTCAGCGGGAGGGGCCCCTACAATGAGCAGTTCTTC
CDR3: CASSRLSGRGPYNEQFF

V: TRBV7-8
size: .
D: TRBD2
J: TRBJ2-1
DNA: TGTGCCAGCAGCCCTCGGGAGGGGGGGGAGTTCTTC
CDR3: CASSPREGGEFF

V: TRBV5-4
size: .
D: TRBD2
J: TRBJ2-7
DNA: TGTGCCAGCAGCTTGCCAGCGGGGGGCGTGCAGTACTTC
CDR3: CASSLPAGGVQYF

V: TRBV5-1
size: .
D: TRBD1
J: TRBJ1-3
DNA: TGCGCCAGCAGCCCACAGGGGGCAAGAAACACCATATATTTT
CDR3: CASSPQGARNTIYF

V: TRBV7-3
size: .
D: TRBD1
J: TRBJ2-2
DNA: TGTGCCAGCAGCTTCGACAGGGGGGCGACCGGGGAGCTGTTTTTT
CDR3: CASSFDRGATGELFF

V: TRBV30
size: .
D: TRBD1
J: TRBJ1-3
DNA: TGTGCCTGGAGGGGACAGGGGACTGGAAACACCATATATTTT
CDR3: CAWRGQGTGNTIYF

V: TRBV6-2/TRBV6-3
size: .
D: TRBD1
J: TRBJ1-1
DNA: TGTGCCAGCAGTTACTCGGGAGTACAGGGGACTGAAGCTTTCTTT
CDR3: CASSYSGVQGTEAFF

V: TRBV6-5
size: .
D: .
J: TRBJ1-4
DNA: TGTGCCAGCAGACCGGTGGGGGAAAAACTGTTTTTT
CDR3: CASRPVGEKLFF

V: TRBV5-4
size: .
D: .
J: TRBJ1-6
DNA: TGTGCCAGCAGCTTGGCAGCCGATAATTCACCCCTCCACTTT
CDR3: CASSLAADNSPLHF

V: TRBV5-1
size: .
D: TRBD2
J: TRBJ2-5
DNA: TGCGCCAGCAGCTTGAGGTCCAGCGGGAGTGCAGAGACCCAGTACTTC
CDR3: CASSLRSSGSAETQYF

V: TRBV9
size: .
D: .
J: TRBJ1-1
DNA: TGTGCCAGCAGCGTAGACCCAAGAAAGAACACTGAAGCTTTCTTT
CDR3: CASSVDPRKNTEAFF

V: TRBV7-2
size: .
D: TRBD1
J: TRBJ1-6
DNA: TGTGCCAGCAGCTTAGCGACAGGGGGCAGGAATTCACCCCTCCACTTT
CDR3: CASSLATGGRNSPLHF

V: TRBV7-9
size: few
D: TRBD1
J: TRBJ2-5
DNA: TGTGCCAGCAGCCGGGGGACAGGGCGCGGACAAGAGACCCAGTACTTC
CDR3: CASSRGTGRGQETQYF

V: TRBV7-9
size: once
D: .
J: TRBJ2-7
DNA: TGTGCCAGCAGCCCGAGAGACCCAGGCGTACTCACTTACGAGCAGTACTTC
CDR3: CASSPRDPGVLTYEQYF

V: TRBV3-1/TRBV3-2
size: .
D: .
J: TRBJ2-3
DNA: TGTGCCAGCAGCCAAGGACTATTGACGCGGGTTAGCACAGATACGCAGTATTTT
CDR3: CASSQGLLTRVSTDTQYF

V: TRBV7-9
size: .
D: TRBD1
J: TRBJ1-1
DNA: TGTGCCAGCAGCCCCAGACAGGGTTTGAACACTGAAGCTTTCTTT
CDR3: CASSPRQGLNTEAFF

V: TRBV6-5
size: .
D: .
J: TRBJ2-7
DNA: TGTGCCATTAGGGCCCACGAGCAGTACTTC
CDR3: CAIRAHEQYF

V: TRBV9
size: .
D: .
J: TRBJ2-2
DNA: TGTGCCAGCAGCAGCAGGGTATACACCGGGGAGCTGTTTTTT
CDR3: CASSSRVYTGELFF

V: TRBV2
size: .
D: TRBD1
J: TRBJ1-4
DNA: TGTGCCAGCAGTGATCCGGGACAGGGGTATGAAAAACTGTTTTTT
CDR3: CASSDPGQGYEKLFF

V: TRBV4-3
size: .
D: .
J: TRBJ2-1
DNA: TGCGCCAGCAGCCAAGGTTCGGATGAGCAGTTCTTC
CDR3: CASSQGSDEQFF

V: TRBV6-5
size: .
D: TRBD2
J: TRBJ2-1
DNA: TGTGCCAGCAGGTCCGGGACTAGCGGGAGCACTGAGCAGTTCTTC
CDR3: CASRSGTSGSTEQFF

V: TRBV28
size: .
D: .
J: TRBJ1-2
DNA: TGTGCCAGCGGATTAGGATCGGGGTACTATGGCTACACCTTC
CDR3: CASGLGSGYYGYTF

V: TRBV7-9
size: .
D: TRBD1
J: TRBJ1-2
DNA: TGTGCCAGCAGCTGGGACAGGTTTAACTATGGCTACACCTTC
CDR3: CASSWDRFNYGYTF

V: TRBV20-1
size: .
D: .
J: TRBJ1-2
DNA: TGCAGTGCTAGAGATCTATATGGCTACACCTTC
CDR3: CSARDLYGYTF

V: TRBV6-5
size: .
D: .
J: TRBJ1-1
DNA: TGTGCCAGCAGTTACTCGTCTGTACCTCAGAACACTGAAGCTTTCTTT
CDR3: CASSYSSVPQNTEAFF

V: TRBV7-3
size: .
D: .
J: TRBJ2-2
DNA: TGTGCCAGCAGCTTAATGGGCAGGAACCTGATGGATAACACCGGGGAGCTGTTTTTT
CDR3: CASSLMGRNLMDNTGELFF

V: TRBV4-3
size: .
D: .
J: TRBJ1-2
DNA: TGCGCCAGCAGCCAAGTTTTAGGGGGGAGCTACACCTTC
CDR3: CASSQVLGGSYTF

V: TRBV18
size: .
D: TRBD1
J: TRBJ2-5
DNA: TGTGCCAGCTCACTGACAGGGTGGGAGACCCAGTACTTC
CDR3: CASSLTGWETQYF

V: TRBV7-2
size: .
D: TRBD1
J: TRBJ2-1
DNA: TGTGCCAGCAGACGACAGGGGGGAGGGTACAATGAGCAGTTCTTC
CDR3: CASRRQGGGYNEQFF